What follows describes a single T cell receptor (beta chain). TCRdb's copy holds only in-frame clones and misses some; the assay was immunoSEQ multiplex PCR. This sample has some 62,000 clones; about 90% occur once, and the top ten carry about 2.9%. The sample originates from a study of T cell changes during pregnancy in multiple sclerosis. CDR1 is SGHNT, CDR2 YYREEE, per germline (reference sequence). The CDR3 is 16 residues long. The junction had 10 bases not matched to a gene; V was cut back by 4 bases and J by 1 base. This specimen was peripheral blood, taken in the second trimester of pregnancy. The clonotype comes from a female donor in good health, enrolled as a control in a pregnancy study. The chain is built from TRBV5-4 and TRBJ2-5; 7 bases line up with TRBD2. The CDR3 here is CASSEEAGPTQETQYF. CDR3 in DNA: TGTGCCAGCAGCGAAGAAGCGGGGCCAACCCAAGAGACCCAGTACTTC.